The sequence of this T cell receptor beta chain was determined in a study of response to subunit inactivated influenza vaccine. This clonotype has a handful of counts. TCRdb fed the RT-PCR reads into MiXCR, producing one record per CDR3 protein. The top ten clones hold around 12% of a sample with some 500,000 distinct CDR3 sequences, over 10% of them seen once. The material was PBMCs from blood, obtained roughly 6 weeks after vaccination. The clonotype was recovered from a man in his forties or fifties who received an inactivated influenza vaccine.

CDR3 in amino acids: CSAPETGQPPLHF. The CDR3 nucleotides are TGCAGTGCCCCGGAGACAGGGCAGCCACCCCTCCACTTT. The rearrangement joins TRBV20-1 to TRBJ1-6; 7 bases fit TRBD1. J gave up 11 bases and V 6 bases, and 10 bases lay outside the gene matches. The CDR3 covers 13 residues. Per germline, CDR1 DFQATT and CDR2 SNEGSKA (reference sequence).